In its sample, the clone carrying this T cell receptor beta chain was seen a few times. Its antigen is unknown. These data originate in a study of Graves' ophthalmopathy and Graves' hyperthyroidism. Study-level points and caveats: In predicting ophthalmopathy progression, the model reached roughly 71% sensitivity and around 72% specificity. Most expanded thyroid clonotypes above 0.001 frequency also appeared in blood.

In germline, CDR1 is DFQATT, CDR2 SNEGSKA (reference sequence). V was pared by 0 bases and J by 5 bases, with 16 bases between. The CDR3 has 15 residues. Amplifying from RNA transcripts, the study obtained TCR beta CDR3 regions. After a first-round RT-PCR with HTBI primers, a second-round multiplex PCR was run. TCRdb called the multiplex PCR reads again in MiXCR, with one record for every CDR3 protein. The data contain about 620,000 distinct CDR3 sequences, 20% to 25% of them singletons. The origin of this receptor is a woman between 18 and 29 years old with stable Graves' hyperthyroidism. Some clones in this sample may be carry-over from other donors' samples. Source material: peripheral blood. This chain connects TRBV20-1 to TRBJ1-2, with D maybe TRBD1 (5 bases). The CDR3 DNA follows: TGCAGTGCTAGAGAATGGTCCAGGGCCTCTTATGGCTACACCTTC. Translation gives CSAREWSRASYGYTF.